The 17 T cell receptor beta chains presented below share a single source sample, sequenced in a study of cytomegalovirus exposure and HLA in healthy donors. PCR involved 60 Vbeta and 13 Jbeta primers. This table comes from immunoSEQ multiplex PCR, and its TCRdb copy is limited to in-frame clones, with some not included. The sample yields 90,000 to 120,000 clones, roughly 80% seen once. The specimen was PBMCs. Every receptor here comes from a man under 40 in good health and CMV-seronegative.

The V and J genes are TRBV19 and TRBJ2-1, with D possibly matching TRBD1 (6 bases). The CDR3 covers 14 residues. Germline V lookup: CDR1 LNHDA, CDR2 SQIVND (reference sequence). Trimming left V 4 bases short and J 6 bases short, with 13 bases between. CDR3 in amino acids: CASSTGVRVNEQFF. CDR3 nucleotides: TGTGCCAGTAGTACAGGGGTAAGGGTCAATGAGCAGTTCTTC.

The CDR3 protein is CASSQDHASVYEQFF. The CDR3 coding sequence is TGTGCCAGCAGCCAAGATCATGCTAGTGTCTATGAGCAGTTCTTC. This chain uses TRBV4-2 with TRBJ2-1; the D is unclear. Germline V gene sequence: CDR1 LGHNA, CDR2 YNFKEQ. The germline V and J ends were trimmed by 0 bases and 8 bases, with 14 bases remaining between them. The CDR3 runs 15 residues.

The rearrangement joins TRBV19 to TRBJ2-3; D may be TRBD2 (6 bases). Germline loops: CDR1 LNHDA, CDR2 SQIVND (reference sequence). The CDR3 is 11 residues long. The V and J ends lost 4 bases and 9 bases respectively, with 8 bases between them. CDR3 region: CASSRGETQYF. CDR3 DNA: TGTGCCAGTAGTAGGGGGGAGACGCAGTATTTT.

The chain links TRBV13 to TRBJ1-2, with 9 bases that match TRBD1. J was trimmed by 8 bases and V by 5 bases; bases with no gene match: 12. Germline V gene sequence: CDR1 PRHDT, CDR2 FYEKMQ (reference sequence). This CDR3 is built from 15 residues. The CDR3 loop reads CASSANRGLSRGYTF. The CDR3, as DNA: TGTGCCAGCAGCGCAAACAGGGGGCTGAGTAGGGGCTACACCTTC.

This clone appeared a few times. V usage is TRBV7-9 and J usage is TRBJ2-1; TRBD2 matches 9 bases. Germline V gene lookup returns CDR1 SEHNR and CDR2 FQNEAQ (reference sequence). Trimming removed 5 bases from V and 7 bases from J; junction bases left unmatched: 9. The CDR3 consists of 15 residues. The CDR3 coding sequence is TGTGCCAGCAGCCCCCGGCTAGCGGGGATGAATGAGCAGTTCTTC. This translates into CASSPRLAGMNEQFF. Full variable domain (rest looked up from reference TRBV7-9 and TRBJ2-1): DTGVSQNPRHKITKRGQNVTFRCDPISEHNRLYWYRQTLGQGPEFLTYFQNEAQLEKSRLLSDRFSAERPKGSFSTLEIQRTEQGDSAMYLCASSPRLAGMNEQFFGPGTRLTVL.

The sample holds a few counts of this clone. This chain connects TRBV28 to TRBJ2-3; 9 bases match TRBD1. Germline V gene data show CDR1 as MDHEN and CDR2 as SYDVKM. The CDR3 contains 17 residues. V dropped 6 bases and J dropped 2; count of bases not matched to a gene: 12. The CDR3 loop reads CASRTQHRGRVTDTQYF. The CDR3, as DNA: TGTGCCAGCAGGACTCAACACAGGGGGCGAGTCACAGATACGCAGTATTTT.

This chain uses TRBV10-1 with TRBJ1-1; D perhaps matches TRBD1 (6 bases). The V end lost 6 bases, the J end lost 0 bases, and 8 bases lay between the germline ends. Germline CDR1 reads WNHNN; CDR2 reads SYGVQD (reference sequence). There are 13 residues in the CDR3. CDR3 bases: TGCGCCAGCAGCGGACAGTTGAACACTGAAGCTTTCTTT. This sequence encodes CASSGQLNTEAFF.

In this sample, this clone turned up once. The chain carries TRBV20-1 and TRBJ2-7; D perhaps matches TRBD1 (6 bases). The CDR3 runs to 10 residues. V lost 2 bases, J lost 7 bases, and 6 bases lay in between. Looked up from germline, CDR1 is DFQATT and CDR2 is SNEGSKA (reference sequence). This CDR3 reads CSARQGEQYF. The CDR3 DNA reads as TGCAGTGCTAGACAGGGGGAGCAGTACTTC.

The chain couples TRBV29-1 to TRBJ2-5, with 7 bases fitting TRBD1. The CDR3 loop spans 15 amino acids. The J segment lost 1 base and the V segment lost 5 bases, leaving 10 bases of the junction unmatched. Germline values: CDR1 SQVTM, CDR2 ANQGSEA. The CDR3 DNA reads as TGCAGCGTTACCAGACAGGGATACACCCAAGAGACCCAGTACTTC. Translated: CSVTRQGYTQETQYF.

V usage is TRBV4-1 and J usage is TRBJ2-2; D is perhaps TRBD1 (5 bases). Trimming left V 4 bases short and J 6 bases short, with 15 bases between. The length of the CDR3 is 15 residues. In germline, CDR1 is MGHRA, CDR2 YSYEKL. CDR3 DNA: TGCGCCAGCAGCCGAATTATAGGGGTGGCCGGGGAGCTGTTTTTT. Translated, it gives CASSRIIGVAGELFF.

This clone was detected only a few times. The sample has other DNA sequences that encode this CDR3 too. The chain links TRBV4-1 to TRBJ2-3; a possible D gene is TRBD1 (5 bases). CDR3 length: 15 amino acids. The V gene lost 0 bases and the J gene lost 6 bases, with 13 bases spanning the gap. The germline CDR1 and CDR2 sequences are MGHRA and YSYEKL. CDR3: CASSQDWGHPDTQYF. For the CDR3, the DNA is TGCGCCAGCAGCCAAGATTGGGGCCACCCCGATACGCAGTATTTT.

This chain uses TRBV6-5 with TRBJ1-5; TRBD1 matches at 8 bases. The junction had 14 bases not matched to a gene; V was cut back by 5 bases and J by 11 bases. The germline V gene has CDR1 MNHEY and CDR2 SVGAGI. The CDR3 has 15 amino acids. CDR3 nucleotide sequence: TGTGCCAGCAGTACCGCCGGACAGGGCATCATGACCCAGCATTTT. It encodes CASSTAGQGIMTQHF.

V gene TRBV5-1 combines with J gene TRBJ2-2; 9 nucleotides line up with TRBD2. Looked up from germline, CDR1 is SGHRS and CDR2 is YFSETQ. CDR3 length: 17 residues. Trimming at V came to 0 bases and at J to 3 bases, leaving 6 bases not matched to a gene. CDR3 sequence reads: CASSLVSGSMYTGELFF. The DNA of the CDR3 is TGCGCCAGCAGCTTGGTTAGCGGGAGTATGTACACCGGGGAGCTGTTTTTT. The full variable domain, its missing parts supplied by reference TRBV5-1 and TRBJ2-2, is KAGVTQTPRYLIKTRGQQVTLSCSPISGHRSVSWYQQTPGQGLQFLFEYFSETQRNKGNFPGRFSGRQFSNSRSEMNVSTLELGDSALYLCASSLVSGSMYTGELFFGEGSRLTVL.

The J gene is TRBJ1-2, the V gene TRBV10-3; 7 positions match TRBD1. The junction had 3 bases not matched to a gene; V was cut back by 6 bases and J by 2 bases. Germline assignment: CDR1 ENHRY and CDR2 SYGVKD. The CDR3 is 13 residues long. Here the CDR3 DNA reads TGTGCCATCAGGGGGGACAGAAACTATGGCTACACCTTC. Encoded protein: CAIRGDRNYGYTF.

The chain joins TRBV6-5 to TRBJ2-5; D may be TRBD2 (6 bases). CDR1 and CDR2 from the germline V gene are MNHEY and SVGAGI. V dropped 0 bases and J dropped 0 bases, with 8 bases sitting between them. The length of the CDR3 is 15 residues. In DNA, the CDR3 is TGTGCCAGCAGTTACTCTTGGGGGGACCAAGAGACCCAGTACTTC. This encodes CASSYSWGDQETQYF.

The CDR3 here is CASSPRDLTYNEQFF. The CDR3 DNA reads as TGTGCCAGCAGCCCCCGGGACTTAACCTACAATGAGCAGTTCTTC. V gene TRBV2 combines with J gene TRBJ2-1; D perhaps matches TRBD2 (6 bases). CDR1 is SNHLY and CDR2 is FYNNEI in the germline V gene. There are 15 residues in the CDR3. Between the trimmed V and J ends, which lost 6 bases and 2 bases, there was a span of 14 bases.

The V call is TRBV7-8, the J call TRBJ2-7; 10 positions agree with TRBD1. V trimming: 1 base; J trimming: 2 bases; junction bases outside the gene matches: 8. The germline CDR1 and CDR2 sequences are SGHVS and FQNEAQ. The length of the CDR3 is 17 residues. Here the CDR3 reads CASSLVQAGTGAYEQYF. In DNA, the CDR3 is TGTGCCAGCAGCTTAGTTCAGGCCGGGACAGGGGCCTACGAGCAGTACTTC.